The next 30 T cell receptor beta chains were all read from a single sample in a study of T cells after yellow fever vaccination. One entry per CDR3 protein results from TCRdb running MiXCR on the 5' RACE reads. The profile shows around 600,000 distinct CDR3 sequences, more than 9% of them singletons. Sequencing was performed on PBMCs, taken on the day of the yellow fever booster vaccination. Receptors originate from a man aged 25-45 years who received the YFV17D yellow fever vaccine.

This clonotype has just a few counts. The chain combines TRBV6-5 with TRBJ1-1; D might be TRBD1 (5 bases). Germline V CDR1 and CDR2: MNHEY, SVGAGI. The CDR3 is 14 residues long. Deletions cut 4 bases from V and 6 bases from J, with 15 bases between. The CDR3 sequence is CASSSRAGWPEAFF. The CDR3 nucleotides are TGTGCCAGCAGTTCCAGGGCCGGTTGGCCTGAAGCTTTCTTT.

This rearrangement joins TRBV19 to TRBJ2-3, with D perhaps assigned TRBD1 or TRBD2 (5 bases each). The CDR3 loop spans 16 amino acids. Germline CDR1 LNHDA, CDR2 SQIVND (reference sequence). Trimming shortened V by 5 bases and J by 5 bases, and 20 bases separated the two germline ends. The CDR3 protein is CASSLRPRGAGDTQYF. CDR3 sequence (DNA): TGTGCCAGTAGTCTCAGACCCCGGGGCGCCGGAGATACGCAGTATTTT.

This clonotype turned up a few times. The chain links TRBV10-3 to TRBJ2-7; D uncertain. The CDR3 length is 12 residues. The germline CDR1 and CDR2 sequences are ENHRY and SYGVKD. The V end lost 5 bases, the J end lost 3 bases, and 8 bases lay between the germline ends. The CDR3 nucleotides are TGTGCCATCAGTCGACCCAGCTACGAGCAGTACTTC. Its protein is CAISRPSYEQYF.

The chain links TRBV28 to TRBJ2-6; 7 nucleotides align to TRBD1. The ends lost 7 bases at V and 4 bases at J; junction bases unmatched: 7. Germline V gene data show CDR1 as MDHEN and CDR2 as SYDVKM. The CDR3 contains 15 residues. CDR3 sequence: CASKQQGNGANVLTF. DNA for the CDR3: TGTGCCAGCAAGCAACAGGGGAACGGGGCCAACGTCCTGACTTTC.

There are a few counts of this clonotype. The gene calls are TRBV4-3 and TRBJ2-2, with TRBD1 as a possible D gene (5 bases). V shed 2 bases and J shed 8 bases, with 24 bases lying between them. CDR1 LGHNA and CDR2 YSLEER come from the germline V gene. The CDR3 loop spans 18 amino acids. CDR3 amino acids: CASSQSVARGPFPGELFF. CDR3 in DNA: TGCGCCAGCAGCCAATCTGTCGCTAGGGGCCCCTTCCCAGGGGAGCTGTTTTTT.

This clonotype was counted only a few times. The rearrangement joins TRBV2 to TRBJ2-7, with D perhaps matching TRBD2 (6 bases). This CDR3 is built from 14 residues. Trimming pared 3 bases from V and 6 bases from J, leaving 15 bases between. Germline CDR1 SNHLY, CDR2 FYNNEI. CDR3 amino acids: CASSDFSGVGEQYF. The CDR3 nucleotides read TGTGCCAGCAGTGACTTTTCGGGAGTTGGCGAGCAGTACTTC.

The V gene is TRBV5-1, the J gene TRBJ2-5; 7 bases are a match to TRBD2. The CDR3 has 15 amino acids. Germline V CDR1 and CDR2: SGHRS, YFSETQ. Trimming removed 4 bases from V and 5 bases from J; junction bases left unmatched: 11. CDR3 amino acids: CASSNNRRERETQYF. The CDR3 DNA is TGCGCCAGCAGCAATAACCGGCGGGAGCGGGAGACCCAGTACTTC.

There are a few counts of this clonotype. This sequence joins TRBV28 and TRBJ2-7; 7 nucleotides match TRBD2. J gave up 0 bases and V 10 bases, and 9 bases lay outside the gene matches. The CDR3 covers 14 residues. Germline V gene sequence: CDR1 MDHEN, CDR2 SYDVKM. DNA of the CDR3: TGTGCCATCGCCCACCGGGACTACTCCTACGAGCAGTACTTC. Encoded protein: CAIAHRDYSYEQYF. The whole variable domain, remainder taken from reference TRBV28 and TRBJ2-7, is DVKVTQSSRYLVKRTGEKVFLECVQDMDHENMFWYRQDPGLGLRLIYFSYDVKMKEKGDIPEGYSVSREKKERFSLILESASTNQTSMYLCAIAHRDYSYEQYFGPGTRLTVT.

The rearrangement links TRBV7-3 to TRBJ1-2, with 10 bases matching TRBD1. CDR3 size: 14 residues. Germline V lookup: CDR1 SGHTA, CDR2 FQGTGA. With V trimmed by 11 bases and J by 7 bases, 13 bases remained unmatched. CDR3 in DNA: TGTGCCGTAGGGCGGGACAGGGGTTGGAGTGGCTACACCTTC. It specifies CAVGRDRGWSGYTF.

This clonotype was counted a few times. The chain combines TRBV25-1 with TRBJ2-5; D not certain. V was clipped by 1 base and J by 4 bases, with 4 bases between them. Germline-derived CDR1 and CDR2 are MGHDK and SYGVNS. The CDR3 has 12 amino acids. CDR3 protein: CASSEFRETQYF. The CDR3 nucleotides are TGTGCCAGCAGTGAATTTAGAGAGACCCAGTACTTC.

This clonotype was counted a few times. The chain joins TRBV7-2 to TRBJ1-2, with 7 nucleotides matching TRBD1. The germline CDR1 and CDR2 sequences are SGHTA and FQGNSA. CDR3 length equals 13 residues. J was trimmed by 8 bases and V by 5 bases; bases with no gene match: 8. The CDR3 DNA is TGTGCCAGCAGCCCTGGACAGGCGGGAGGCTACACCTTC. As protein: CASSPGQAGGYTF.

The chain recombines TRBV7-9 with TRBJ1-5; unclear D gene. This CDR3 has 13 residues. Germline assignment: CDR1 SEHNR and CDR2 FQNEAQ (reference sequence). Trimming pared 5 bases from V and 2 bases from J, leaving 7 bases between. The CDR3 protein is CASSPNGNQPQHF. CDR3 in DNA: TGTGCCAGCAGCCCCAACGGCAATCAGCCCCAGCATTTT. The variable domain in full, completed from reference TRBV7-9 and TRBJ1-5, reads DTGVSQNPRHKITKRGQNVTFRCDPISEHNRLYWYRQTLGQGPEFLTYFQNEAQLEKSRLLSDRFSAERPKGSFSTLEIQRTEQGDSAMYLCASSPNGNQPQHFGDGTRLSIL.

The rearrangement links TRBV2 to TRBJ1-6; 7 bases align to TRBD1. This CDR3 spans 14 amino acids. Germline V gene sequence: CDR1 SNHLY, CDR2 FYNNEI. V lost 6 bases and J lost 7; bases outside the gene matches: 6. CDR3 sequence: CASRGQSPNSPLHF. Written as DNA, the CDR3 is TGTGCCAGCAGGGGACAGTCTCCAAATTCACCCCTCCACTTT.

This clonotype came up a few times. The chain joins TRBV6-2 or TRBV6-3 to TRBJ1-5; D ambiguous. Germline loops: CDR1 MNHEY, CDR2 SVGEGT. Trimming removed 2 bases at V and 2 bases at J, with 4 bases between. CDR3 size: 13 residues. The CDR3 spells CASSYDGNQPQHF. CDR3 nucleotides: TGTGCCAGCAGTTACGACGGCAATCAGCCCCAGCATTTT.

There are many counts of this clonotype. The chain is built from TRBV5-1 and TRBJ2-5; 7 bases match TRBD1. The CDR3 sequence is 14 residues long. Trimming removed 1 base from V and 2 bases from J; junction bases left unmatched: 2. The germline V gene has CDR1 SGHRS and CDR2 YFSETQ. The CDR3 nucleotides are TGCGCCAGCAGCTTGTCGGGACAGCAAGAGACCCAGTACTTC. This codes for CASSLSGQQETQYF.

This clonotype has more than one count but fewer than ten. The rearrangement joins TRBV10-3 to TRBJ2-3, with 9 nucleotides matching TRBD2. The CDR3 is 16 amino acids. Germline-derived CDR1 and CDR2 are ENHRY and SYGVKD. The V segment lost 1 base and the J segment 0 bases; nucleotides outside the gene matches: 2. In DNA form, the CDR3 reads TGTGCCATCAGTGAGTTCGGGACTAGCAGCACAGATACGCAGTATTTT. It yields the protein CAISEFGTSSTDTQYF.

The chain has TRBV7-9 and TRBJ2-3; 9 nucleotides agree with TRBD2. Trimming took 1 base from V and 4 from J; bases not matched to a gene: 6. CDR1 and CDR2 from the germline V gene are SEHNR and FQNEAQ (reference sequence). The CDR3 extends over 16 amino acids. CDR3 nucleotide sequence: TGTGCCAGCAGCTTAGGTGGCGGGAGGGCCGCAGATACGCAGTATTTT. This gives the protein CASSLGGGRAADTQYF.

This clonotype has a handful of counts. The rearrangement links TRBV28 to TRBJ2-7; D might be TRBD2 (6 bases). Trimming took 3 bases from V and 2 from J, leaving 11 bases between them. The germline V gene encodes CDR1 MDHEN and CDR2 SYDVKM. The CDR3 loop spans 14 amino acids. The CDR3 DNA follows: TGTGCCAGCAGTTTGATACGGGAGACCTACGAGCAGTACTTC. It specifies CASSLIRETYEQYF.

The V call is TRBV11-1, the J call TRBJ2-1; D ambiguous. The V end lost 5 bases, the J end lost 5 bases, and 10 bases lay between the germline ends. Per the germline V gene, CDR1 is SGHAT and CDR2 is FQDESV (reference sequence). This CDR3 has 13 residues. The CDR3 DNA is TGTGCCAGCAGCACCGGACCAAACAATGAGCAGTTCTTC. It specifies CASSTGPNNEQFF.

This chain connects TRBV9 to TRBJ2-5; D not certain. Germline CDR1 SGDLS, CDR2 YYNGEE. The CDR3 sequence is 14 residues long. The V end lost 4 bases, the J end lost 4 bases, and 14 bases lay between the germline ends. The CDR3 DNA sequence: TGTGCCAGCAGCCCCCCCCGGAGTGGAGAGACCCAGTACTTC. Its protein is CASSPPRSGETQYF.

The table lists this clonotype with a few counts. The gene calls are TRBV5-1 and TRBJ2-2, with 11 bases lining up with TRBD2. The CDR3 runs to 16 residues. Germline CDR1 SGHRS, CDR2 YFSETQ. The J segment lost 4 bases and the V segment lost 4 bases, leaving 6 bases of the junction unmatched. The CDR3: CASSLSSGRSTGELFF. The CDR3 nucleotides read TGCGCCAGCAGCCTATCTAGCGGGAGGAGCACCGGGGAGCTGTTTTTT.

The chain combines TRBV9 with TRBJ2-3; D not certain. V lost 0 bases and J lost 2, with 7 bases in between. Per the germline V gene, CDR1 is SGDLS and CDR2 is YYNGEE. The CDR3 covers 14 residues. The CDR3 DNA is TGTGCCAGCAGCGTAGGAGAACTCACAGATACGCAGTATTTT. Translating it yields CASSVGELTDTQYF.

This clonotype was recorded at least ten times. The chain links TRBV20-1 to TRBJ2-5; 9 bases fit TRBD1. The trim removed 6 bases at V and 5 bases at J, leaving 7 bases unmatched. Germline CDR1 DFQATT, CDR2 SNEGSKA (reference sequence). The CDR3 sequence is 13 residues long. The CDR3 is CSAPTGGPETQYF. Written as DNA, the CDR3 is TGCAGTGCCCCGACAGGGGGACCCGAGACCCAGTACTTC.

V is TRBV7-7 and J is TRBJ2-7, with a weak D call TRBD2 (5 bases). Germline V gene data show CDR1 as SSHAT and CDR2 as FNYEAQ (reference sequence). Trimming pared 5 bases from V and 5 bases from J, leaving 13 bases between. This CDR3 contains 13 residues. CDR3 loop: CASSLGAEDEQYF. Here the CDR3 DNA reads TGTGCCAGCAGCCTGGGTGCGGAGGACGAGCAGTACTTC.

The chain has TRBV27 and TRBJ2-1, with D maybe TRBD2 (6 bases). The germline CDR1 and CDR2 sequences are MNHEY and SMNVEV (reference sequence). Between the trimmed V and J ends, which lost 0 bases and 9 bases, there was a span of 12 bases. This CDR3 comprises 14 residues. CDR3 loop: CASSLSVAAVEQFF. The CDR3 bases are TGTGCCAGCAGTTTATCGGTAGCGGCAGTTGAGCAGTTCTTC.

The table lists this clonotype with a few counts. J is TRBJ2-7 and V is TRBV14; D is ambiguous. V lost 0 bases and J 6 bases, leaving 9 bases between the germline ends. The CDR3 totals 13 residues. The germline V gene has CDR1 SGHDN and CDR2 FVKESK. The CDR3: CASSQEWAREQYF. For the CDR3, the DNA is TGTGCCAGCAGCCAAGAGTGGGCCCGCGAGCAGTACTTC.

CDR3 DNA sequence: TGTGCCAGCAGCTTTGGGGGCAGCAGGCCAGAATCCGAGCAGTTCTTC. Translation: CASSFGGSRPESEQFF. The chain couples TRBV7-2 to TRBJ2-1; D possibly corresponds to TRBD1 (6 bases). The CDR3 is 16 residues long. The germline V gene has CDR1 SGHTA and CDR2 FQGNSA. The V end lost 3 bases, the J end lost 10 bases, and 22 bases lay between the germline ends. Full variable domain (outside the CDR3, taken from reference TRBV7-2 and TRBJ2-1): GAGVSQSPSNKVTEKGKDVELRCDPISGHTALYWYRQSLGQGLEFLIYFQGNSAPDKSGLPSDRFSAERTGGSVSTLTIQRTQQEDSAVYLCASSFGGSRPESEQFFGPGTRLTVL.

This chain joins TRBV7-2 and TRBJ2-3; 8 bases fit TRBD2. Germline CDR1 and CDR2: SGHTA and FQGNSA. The V segment lost 1 base and the J segment 2 bases; nucleotides outside the gene matches: 8. CDR3 length: 17 residues. In nucleotides, the CDR3 is TGTGCCAGCAGCTTAGAGCAGCGGGAGACCTCCACAGATACGCAGTATTTT. This translates into CASSLEQRETSTDTQYF.

This clonotype has more than one count but fewer than ten. The chain combines TRBV6-2 or TRBV6-3 with TRBJ1-4, with TRBD1 matching over 9 bases. CDR1 is MNHEY and CDR2 is SVGEGT in the germline V gene. CDR3 size: 15 residues. Trimming removed 5 bases from V and 8 bases from J; junction bases left unmatched: 9. CDR3 protein: CASSANRDREEKLFF. In DNA form, the CDR3 reads TGTGCCAGCAGTGCAAACCGGGACAGGGAAGAAAAACTGTTTTTT.

The chain carries TRBV28 and TRBJ2-7, with TRBD2 as a possible D gene (6 bases). In germline, CDR1 is MDHEN, CDR2 SYDVKM. The ends were cut back, 10 bases at V and 6 bases at J, with 19 bases in the middle. The CDR3 length is 13 residues. CDR3 nucleotides: TGTGCCATGTCTCCGGGAGCAAATGCCGAGCAGTACTTC. It codes for CAMSPGANAEQYF.